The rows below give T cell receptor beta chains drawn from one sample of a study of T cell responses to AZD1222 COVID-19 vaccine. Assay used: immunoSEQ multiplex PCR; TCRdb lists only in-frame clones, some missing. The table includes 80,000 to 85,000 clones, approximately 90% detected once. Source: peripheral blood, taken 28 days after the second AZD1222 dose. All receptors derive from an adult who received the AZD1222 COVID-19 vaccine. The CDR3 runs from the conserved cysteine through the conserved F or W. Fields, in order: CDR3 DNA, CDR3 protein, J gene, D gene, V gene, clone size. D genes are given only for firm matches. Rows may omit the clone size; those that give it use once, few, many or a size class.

DNA: TGTGCCAGCAGAGTAGCGGGAGCTAACGGGGAGCTGTTTTTT
CDR3: CASRVAGANGELFF
J: TRBJ2-2
D: TRBD2
V: TRBV28
size: -

DNA: TGTGCCAGCAGCGTACAGGGGTTTGGCGGCTACACCTTC
CDR3: CASSVQGFGGYTF
J: TRBJ1-2
D: TRBD1
V: TRBV7-2
size: -

DNA: TGTGCCAGCAGCCCTGGGACTGGGAAAGAGACCCAGTACTTC
CDR3: CASSPGTGKETQYF
J: TRBJ2-5
D: -
V: TRBV7-8
size: -

DNA: TGTGCCAGCAATCGAGCGGGGGAGGCAGATACGCAGTATTTT
CDR3: CASNRAGEADTQYF
J: TRBJ2-3
D: TRBD2
V: TRBV6-5
size: -

DNA: TGTGCCAGCTCACCACCGGCAAGCGGGAGCTCCTACGAGCAGTACTTC
CDR3: CASSPPASGSSYEQYF
J: TRBJ2-7
D: TRBD2
V: TRBV18
size: -

DNA: TGTGCCAGCAGCTTGGCTGGAGCGGGGAGAATTCAACCCCTCCACTTT
CDR3: CASSLAGAGRIQPLHF
J: TRBJ1-6
D: -
V: TRBV11-2
size: -

DNA: TGCGCCAGCAGCCAAGGGACTAGCGGCTACGAGCAGTACTTC
CDR3: CASSQGTSGYEQYF
J: TRBJ2-7
D: TRBD2
V: TRBV5-1
size: few

DNA: TGTGCCACCAGCAGCGACCTACTGGACACTGAAGCTTTCTTT
CDR3: CATSSDLLDTEAFF
J: TRBJ1-1
D: -
V: TRBV15
size: -

DNA: TGTGCCAGAACCCAGAGTTGGCGGGGTACCTACGAGCAGTACTTC
CDR3: CARTQSWRGTYEQYF
J: TRBJ2-7
D: -
V: TRBV5-3
size: -

DNA: TGTGCCAGCAGTCTTGAGGGGGCGAATTCCTACTATGGCTACACCTTC
CDR3: CASSLEGANSYYGYTF
J: TRBJ1-2
D: TRBD1
V: TRBV6-4
size: -

DNA: TGTGCCAGCAGTGTTCCGGGACACCTCACTGAAGCTTTCTTT
CDR3: CASSVPGHLTEAFF
J: TRBJ1-1
D: -
V: TRBV28
size: -

DNA: TGTGCCAGCAGCCAAGATACCGGGCCTGGATCACCCCTCCACTTT
CDR3: CASSQDTGPGSPLHF
J: TRBJ1-6
D: -
V: TRBV3-1/TRBV3-2
size: -

DNA: TGCAGCGTTGACAAGAGGAACTATGGCTACACCTTC
CDR3: CSVDKRNYGYTF
J: TRBJ1-2
D: -
V: TRBV29-1
size: few

DNA: TGCGCCAGCAGTTCTGGACTAGCGGGACCGAACACCGGGGAGCTGTTTTTT
CDR3: CASSSGLAGPNTGELFF
J: TRBJ2-2
D: TRBD2
V: TRBV5-1
size: once

DNA: TGTGCCAGCAGACCACTAGCGGGCAAAAACAATGAGCAGTTCTTC
CDR3: CASRPLAGKNNEQFF
J: TRBJ2-1
D: TRBD2
V: TRBV7-9
size: -

DNA: TGTGCCAGTGGCAGGGTTCCGATGGCACATGAGCAGTTCTTC
CDR3: CASGRVPMAHEQFF
J: TRBJ2-1
D: -
V: TRBV6-5
size: -

DNA: TGTGCCAGCAGCTTAGGACGGAAAAACACTGAAGCTTTCTTT
CDR3: CASSLGRKNTEAFF
J: TRBJ1-1
D: -
V: TRBV7-2
size: once

DNA: TGTGCCAGCAGCTTCGGGACAGCAAACACTGAAGCTTTCTTT
CDR3: CASSFGTANTEAFF
J: TRBJ1-1
D: TRBD1
V: TRBV7-3
size: -

DNA: TGTGCCAGCAGCGTCCTTGGAGGGACAGATACGCAGTATTTT
CDR3: CASSVLGGTDTQYF
J: TRBJ2-3
D: -
V: TRBV9
size: -

DNA: TGTGCCAGCAGCCCGACAGGGGGCGATTCTGAAAAACTGTTTTTT
CDR3: CASSPTGGDSEKLFF
J: TRBJ1-4
D: TRBD1
V: TRBV3-1/TRBV3-2
size: few

DNA: TGCGCCAGCAGCCAAGAAGGGGGGTACGGGGATACGCAGTATTTT
CDR3: CASSQEGGYGDTQYF
J: TRBJ2-3
D: -
V: TRBV4-1
size: -

DNA: TGTGCCAGCAGTCATCGGGACAGGGGGGGTTACACCTTC
CDR3: CASSHRDRGGYTF
J: TRBJ1-2
D: TRBD1
V: TRBV6-5
size: -

DNA: TGCGCCAGCAGCACCCTAGGACAGAATGAGCAGTTCTTC
CDR3: CASSTLGQNEQFF
J: TRBJ2-1
D: -
V: TRBV5-1
size: -

DNA: TGTGCCAGTAGTCGGACAGAAGGGGCCACCGGGGAGCTGTTTTTT
CDR3: CASSRTEGATGELFF
J: TRBJ2-2
D: -
V: TRBV19
size: -

DNA: TGTGCCAGTAGTGATAGCGGGAGGATCTCCTACAATGAGCAGTTCTTC
CDR3: CASSDSGRISYNEQFF
J: TRBJ2-1
D: TRBD2
V: TRBV19
size: -

DNA: TGCGCCAGCAGCCAAGAGGGGGGGTTCGATGAGCAGTTCTTC
CDR3: CASSQEGGFDEQFF
J: TRBJ2-1
D: TRBD2
V: TRBV4-3
size: -

DNA: TGTGCCAGCACAGGAGCGGGATTTGGCGAGCAGTACTTC
CDR3: CASTGAGFGEQYF
J: TRBJ2-7
D: TRBD2
V: TRBV2
size: once

DNA: TGTGCCAGCAGCTTATTCCAGGGTAGGGAAAAACTGTTTTTT
CDR3: CASSLFQGREKLFF
J: TRBJ1-4
D: -
V: TRBV7-9
size: -

DNA: TGTGCCAGCAGCCCCGGACGGTCCTATGGCTACACCTTC
CDR3: CASSPGRSYGYTF
J: TRBJ1-2
D: -
V: TRBV14
size: -

DNA: TGTGCCAGCAGTTTAGTTGGGGGGTTTAGCAATCAGCCCCAGCATTTT
CDR3: CASSLVGGFSNQPQHF
J: TRBJ1-5
D: -
V: TRBV28
size: -

DNA: TGTGCCAGGAGAACAGGGGCGGATGAAGCTTTCTTT
CDR3: CARRTGADEAFF
J: TRBJ1-1
D: TRBD1
V: TRBV19
size: once

DNA: TGTGCCAGCAGTGCAACAGGGGGAAGACAAGAGACCCAGTACTTC
CDR3: CASSATGGRQETQYF
J: TRBJ2-5
D: TRBD1
V: TRBV2
size: -

DNA: TGTGCCAGCAGCTTACTACAGGGGGATACAGATACGCAGTATTTT
CDR3: CASSLLQGDTDTQYF
J: TRBJ2-3
D: TRBD1
V: TRBV7-9
size: -

DNA: TGTGCCAGCAGTTACTCGGGGTGGGTCTCGGATACGCAGTATTTT
CDR3: CASSYSGWVSDTQYF
J: TRBJ2-3
D: -
V: TRBV6-5
size: once

DNA: TGTGCCAGCAGCCCCCAAAGAGGGGGGACTGAAGCTTTCTTT
CDR3: CASSPQRGGTEAFF
J: TRBJ1-1
D: -
V: TRBV14
size: -

DNA: TGTGCCAGCAGCTCCCTGGGGACAGCCAACGAGCAGTACTTC
CDR3: CASSSLGTANEQYF
J: TRBJ2-7
D: TRBD1
V: TRBV11-3
size: once

DNA: TGCAGTGCTAGGGGAACTGAAGCTTTCTTT
CDR3: CSARGTEAFF
J: TRBJ1-1
D: -
V: TRBV20-1
size: -

DNA: TGCGCCAGCAGCCCAACCGGGACAGGGGGTTTCGAGCAGTACTTC
CDR3: CASSPTGTGGFEQYF
J: TRBJ2-7
D: TRBD1
V: TRBV5-1
size: -

DNA: TGTGCCACCGGGACAGGGGGCTACAATGAGCAGTTCTTC
CDR3: CATGTGGYNEQFF
J: TRBJ2-1
D: TRBD1
V: TRBV24-1
size: -

DNA: TGTGCCAGCAGTCCCCCGGGGGGGACCGCCTCCTACGAGCAGTACTTC
CDR3: CASSPPGGTASYEQYF
J: TRBJ2-7
D: TRBD2
V: TRBV28
size: -

DNA: TGCAGCGCTCAAGGGAACACTGAAGCTTTCTTT
CDR3: CSAQGNTEAFF
J: TRBJ1-1
D: -
V: TRBV29-1
size: -

DNA: TGTGCCAGCAGCCCGAATCGGGGGGCTTTGGGTACGCAGTATTTT
CDR3: CASSPNRGALGTQYF
J: TRBJ2-3
D: -
V: TRBV5-6
size: -

DNA: TGTGCCACCAGTGATCGCCCGGGACAGGAGCAGTTCTTC
CDR3: CATSDRPGQEQFF
J: TRBJ2-1
D: TRBD1
V: TRBV24-1
size: -

DNA: TGCAGCGTCCCCCGGGGGAACTATGGCTACACCTTC
CDR3: CSVPRGNYGYTF
J: TRBJ1-2
D: -
V: TRBV29-1
size: -

DNA: TGTGCCAGCAGCGTAGTTCCGGGGGATGGCTACACCTTC
CDR3: CASSVVPGDGYTF
J: TRBJ1-2
D: -
V: TRBV9
size: -

DNA: TGTGCCAGCAGCGTGGAAGGCTACGAGCAGTACTTC
CDR3: CASSVEGYEQYF
J: TRBJ2-7
D: -
V: TRBV9
size: -

DNA: TGTGCCAGTAGGGGACGACAGGGGGCGAGTGAAAAACTGTTTTTT
CDR3: CASRGRQGASEKLFF
J: TRBJ1-4
D: TRBD1
V: TRBV19
size: -

DNA: TGTGCCAGCAGTTACGGACAGCCCGGGGAGCTGTTTTTT
CDR3: CASSYGQPGELFF
J: TRBJ2-2
D: -
V: TRBV6-5
size: -

DNA: TGTGCCAGCAGCCAAGGACAGGCAAGCCAGCCCCAGCATTTT
CDR3: CASSQGQASQPQHF
J: TRBJ1-5
D: TRBD1
V: TRBV7-2
size: once

DNA: TGTGCCAGCAGCCAAGCAACTAGCGCGCCCTACAATGAGCAGTTCTTC
CDR3: CASSQATSAPYNEQFF
J: TRBJ2-1
D: TRBD2
V: TRBV3-1/TRBV3-2
size: -

DNA: TGTGTCAGAAGCCCCAGTTGGTCGTTTTCCGATACGCAGTATTTT
CDR3: CVRSPSWSFSDTQYF
J: TRBJ2-3
D: -
V: TRBV7-5
size: -